The 26 T cell receptor beta chains below all came from one sample that was sequenced in a study of early T cells in non-severe SARS-CoV-2 infection. MiXCR, run by TCRdb on the 5' RACE reads, gives a single entry per CDR3 protein. The table lists 70,000 or so distinct CDR3 sequences, roughly 10% of them singletons. The sequenced material came from whole blood. Receptors were obtained from an adult who was a healthcare worker with PCR-confirmed SARS-CoV-2 infection or an uninfected control (not recorded which).

V usage is TRBV29-1 and J usage is TRBJ1-1; D gene unclear. The CDR3 is 14 amino acids. The germline CDR1 and CDR2 sequences are SQVTM and ANQGSEA. The CDR3 loop reads CRDRFRGAYPEAFF. CDR3 in DNA: TGCAGGGACCGTTTTCGGGGTGCTTACCCTGAAGCTTTCTTT. The full variable domain, its missing parts supplied by reference TRBV29-1 and TRBJ1-1, is SAVISQKPSRDICQRGTSLTIQCQVDSQVTMMFWYRQQPGQSLTLIATANQGSEATYESGFVIDKFPISRPNLTFSTLTVSNMSPEDSSIYLCRDRFRGAYPEAFFGQGTRLTVV.

This clonotype has more than one count but fewer than ten. This sequence joins TRBV6-6 and TRBJ2-5; maybe TRBD2 (5 bases). V was shortened by 6 bases and J by 1 base, with 18 bases between the two germline ends. The CDR3 extends over 16 amino acids. The germline V gene has CDR1 MNHNY and CDR2 SVGAGI (reference sequence). The CDR3 bases are TGTGCCAGCAGCCCTACCCCCCTCCGGGGCCAAGAGACCCAGTACTTC. It codes for CASSPTPLRGQETQYF.

This clonotype showed up many times. CDR3 nucleotide sequence: TGTGCCAGCAGCCAAGGCCGGAACATGGCTCAGCCCCAGCATTTT. This codes for CASSQGRNMAQPQHF. The chain uses TRBV3-1 and TRBJ1-5; D is unresolved. The germline V and J ends were trimmed by 1 base and 6 bases, with 13 bases remaining between them. The CDR3 contains 15 residues. The V gene's germline CDR1 is LGHDT and CDR2 YNNKEL (reference sequence).

This clonotype occurred many times. This CDR3 reads CATQNRVYTDTQYF. The CDR3 DNA reads as TGTGCCACTCAGAACCGGGTCTACACAGATACGCAGTATTTT. The rearrangement joins TRBV7-9 to TRBJ2-3; D ambiguous. This CDR3 is 14 amino acids long. Trimming took 10 bases from V and 2 from J, leaving 16 bases between them. The germline CDR1 and CDR2 sequences are SEHNR and FQNEAQ (reference sequence).

J is TRBJ2-5 and V is TRBV14, with a weak D call TRBD1 (6 bases). The CDR3 length is 14 residues. CDR1 is SGHDN, CDR2 FVKESK, per germline. Trimming removed 2 bases from V and 4 bases from J, with 11 bases in between. CDR3 DNA: TGTGCCAGCAGCCAATATGCAGGGGCAGAGACCCAGTACTTC. Translating it yields CASSQYAGAETQYF.

This chain uses TRBV20-1 with TRBJ2-7, with 13 bases that match TRBD2. This CDR3 contains 20 residues. Germline V gene data show CDR1 as DFQATT and CDR2 as SNEGSKA (reference sequence). Losses at the gene ends were 0 bases for V and 0 bases for J; bases not matched to a gene: 14. This CDR3 reads CSARDIGLAGAPFSSYEQYF. CDR3 DNA sequence: TGCAGTGCTAGAGATATAGGACTAGCGGGAGCGCCATTTAGCTCCTACGAGCAGTACTTC.

The V and J genes are TRBV30 and TRBJ2-7; tentatively, D is TRBD1 (6 bases). The CDR3 contains 11 residues. V lost 5 bases to trimming and J lost 3 bases, with 8 bases between them. Looked up from germline, CDR1 is GTSNPN and CDR2 is SVGIG (reference sequence). Here the CDR3 reads CAWGQLYEQYF. The CDR3 nucleotides read TGTGCCTGGGGACAGCTCTACGAGCAGTACTTC.

This clonotype was found a few times. V is TRBV12-3 or TRBV12-4 and J is TRBJ2-1; D remains unclear. Trimming removed 5 bases at V and 7 bases at J, with 9 bases between. This CDR3 comprises 12 residues. The CDR3 loop is CASSNSRNEQFF. In DNA, the CDR3 is TGTGCCAGCAGTAACTCTAGAAATGAGCAGTTCTTC.

The J gene is TRBJ2-1, the V gene TRBV13; no clear D. Germline CDR1 and CDR2: PRHDT and FYEKMQ (reference sequence). The CDR3 is 19 residues long. V was trimmed by 0 bases and J by 2 bases, leaving 20 bases between them. DNA of the CDR3: TGTGCCAGCAGCTTAGGCCTAATCTGGGTCCCCTCTCCCTACAATGAGCAGTTCTTC. As protein: CASSLGLIWVPSPYNEQFF. Combining the CDR3 with reference TRBV13 and TRBJ2-1 gives the whole variable domain AAGVIQSPRHLIKEKRETATLKCYPIPRHDTVYWYQQGPGQDPQFLISFYEKMQSDKGSIPDRFSAQQFSDYHSELNMSSLELGDSALYFCASSLGLIWVPSPYNEQFFGPGTRLTVL.

CDR3 loop: CASSSALSDTQYF. In nucleotides, the CDR3 is TGTGCCAGCAGCTCAGCGTTGTCAGATACGCAGTATTTT. V gene TRBV7-6 combines with J gene TRBJ2-3; D ambiguous. Germline V gene data show CDR1 as SGHVS and CDR2 as FNYEAQ. CDR3 size: 13 residues. The germline V and J ends were trimmed by 4 bases and 4 bases, with 9 bases remaining between them.

The table lists this clonotype with a few counts. The chain joins TRBV3-1 to TRBJ1-1, with unresolved D. The germline CDR1 and CDR2 sequences are LGHDT and YNNKEL (reference sequence). The V gene lost 0 bases and the J gene lost 11 bases, with 16 bases spanning the gap. The CDR3 length is 14 residues. This CDR3 is CASSQDLGGRFAFF. The CDR3 bases are TGTGCCAGCAGCCAAGATCTTGGAGGGCGGTTCGCTTTCTTT.

This clonotype was observed a handful of times. The chain has TRBV6-1 and TRBJ1-2; D is unresolved. The CDR3 has 15 residues. Germline CDR1 reads MNHNS; CDR2 reads SASEGT. V lost 0 bases to trimming and J lost 3 bases, with 11 bases between them. The chain's CDR3 is CASSEALGRYYGYTF. CDR3 DNA: TGTGCCAGCAGTGAAGCGTTAGGACGGTACTATGGCTACACCTTC.

This clonotype was seen repeatedly, ten times or more. This chain connects TRBV6-6 to TRBJ2-2; D gene ambiguous. The CDR3 loop spans 13 amino acids. Trimming left V 5 bases short and J 6 bases short, with 10 bases between. In germline, CDR1 is MNHNY, CDR2 SVGAGI (reference sequence). CDR3 DNA sequence: TGTGCCAGCAGTCTAACTATGGCCGGGGAGCTGTTTTTT. Its protein product is CASSLTMAGELFF.

This chain links TRBV19 with TRBJ2-1; D possibly corresponds to TRBD2 (5 bases). The CDR3 is 13 residues long. V was shortened by 7 bases and J by 7 bases, with 14 bases between the two germline ends. Germline-derived CDR1 and CDR2 are LNHDA and SQIVND (reference sequence). The CDR3 DNA reads TGTGCCAGTAAGGGCCCCGGGGAAAATGAGCAGTTCTTC. It translates to CASKGPGENEQFF.

This clonotype appeared many times. This chain joins TRBV12-3 or TRBV12-4 and TRBJ2-1; D is unresolved. V dropped 3 bases and J dropped 2 bases, with 14 bases sitting between them. CDR3 size: 16 residues. Here the CDR3 reads CASSFVEGATYNEQFF. The CDR3 coding sequence is TGTGCCAGCAGTTTTGTCGAAGGAGCTACCTACAATGAGCAGTTCTTC.

The V call is TRBV19, the J call TRBJ1-5; D ambiguous. The CDR3 extends over 15 amino acids. Germline CDR1 reads LNHDA; CDR2 reads SQIVND (reference sequence). V was trimmed by 4 bases and J by 0 bases, leaving 10 bases between them. The CDR3 DNA reads TGTGCCAGTAGTAGAGAGTTAGATAGCAATCAGCCCCAGCATTTT. Amino acid sequence: CASSRELDSNQPQHF.

This clonotype was seen a handful of times. The gene calls are TRBV20-1 and TRBJ2-7; 8 positions agree with TRBD2. Germline trimming cut 0 bases from V and 5 bases from J; bases unmatched to any gene: 9. Germline V gene lookup returns CDR1 DFQATT and CDR2 SNEGSKA (reference sequence). CDR3 length: 15 amino acids. CDR3 DNA sequence: TGCAGTGCTAGAGAGGGGTCAAGCGGGAGTGACGAGCAGTACTTC. Translating it yields CSAREGSSGSDEQYF.

This clonotype was seen a handful of times. This chain connects TRBV7-9 to TRBJ2-1, with D perhaps assigned TRBD1 or TRBD2 (5 bases each). V was trimmed by 11 bases and J by 9 bases, leaving 5 bases between them. Germline CDR1 SEHNR, CDR2 FQNEAQ (reference sequence). The CDR3 is 8 amino acids. CDR3: CAGGEQFF. Here the CDR3 DNA reads TGTGCCGGGGGTGAGCAGTTCTTC.

In its sample, this clonotype was seen many times. The V and J genes are TRBV5-6 and TRBJ2-7, with TRBD1 matching 7 bases. The CDR3 spans 13 residues. V shed 4 bases, J shed 4 bases, and the junction held 5 bases outside the gene matches. CDR1 SGHDT and CDR2 YYEEEE come from the germline V gene. CDR3 sequence: CASSRDSRYEQYF. CDR3 nucleotide sequence: TGTGCCAGCAGCCGGGACAGCAGATACGAGCAGTACTTC.

This clonotype was seen repeatedly, ten times or more. The V call is TRBV7-9, the J call TRBJ2-7, with TRBD2 matching over 14 bases. V lost 5 bases, J lost 6 bases, and 12 bases stayed unmatched. The CDR3 has 17 amino acids. Germline V lookup: CDR1 SEHNR, CDR2 FQNEAQ (reference sequence). CDR3 loop: CASSPGGTSGRIFEQYF. CDR3 nucleotide sequence: TGTGCCAGCAGCCCAGGGGGGACTAGCGGGAGAATCTTCGAGCAGTACTTC.

This clonotype was seen more than once but under ten times. The chain joins TRBV11-2 to TRBJ2-5; 10 bases are shared with TRBD1. CDR1 and CDR2 from the germline V gene are SGHAT and FQNNGV. The CDR3 consists of 15 residues. Trimming removed 5 bases from V and 4 bases from J; junction bases left unmatched: 7. CDR3 in amino acids: CASSTGTGDLETQYF. The CDR3 region has the DNA TGTGCCAGCAGCACCGGGACAGGGGATTTAGAGACCCAGTACTTC.

By sample fraction, this clonotype is medium-sized. This rearrangement joins TRBV7-2 to TRBJ2-1; 11 positions agree with TRBD2. CDR1 is SGHTA, CDR2 FQGNSA, per germline. The CDR3 contains 18 residues. V shed 5 bases, J shed 1 base, and the junction held 10 bases outside the gene matches. This chain's CDR3 is CASSLRLAGTGSYNEQFF. DNA for the CDR3: TGTGCCAGCAGCCTGAGACTAGCGGGAACAGGTTCCTACAATGAGCAGTTCTTC.

This clonotype was observed once. The chain links TRBV27 to TRBJ2-3; 8 nucleotides match TRBD1. This CDR3 is 16 amino acids long. The V gene's germline CDR1 is MNHEY and CDR2 SMNVEV (reference sequence). The trim removed 3 bases at V and 4 bases at J, leaving 9 bases unmatched. In DNA, the CDR3 is TGTGCCAGCAGTTTCTACCGGGACAGGCCCCCAGATACGCAGTATTTT. Translation gives CASSFYRDRPPDTQYF.

The table lists this clonotype with a count of one. The genes are TRBV2 and TRBJ2-3; D uncertain. Trimming left V 2 bases short and J 4 bases short, with 4 bases between. The CDR3 is made up of 12 amino acids. The germline CDR1 and CDR2 sequences are SNHLY and FYNNEI. In DNA form, the CDR3 reads TGTGCCAGCAGTGAATCAGCAGATACGCAGTATTTT. Translated, it gives CASSESADTQYF.

This chain joins TRBV20-1 and TRBJ2-1, with 11 positions matching TRBD2. The CDR3 runs to 14 residues. V shed 6 bases, J shed 2 bases, and the junction held 3 bases outside the gene matches. CDR1 and CDR2 from the germline V gene are DFQATT and SNEGSKA (reference sequence). This CDR3 is CSATSGSAYNEQFF. The DNA of the CDR3 is TGCAGTGCCACTAGCGGGAGCGCCTACAATGAGCAGTTCTTC.

This chain uses TRBV7-8 with TRBJ2-2, with TRBD2 matching 8 bases. CDR3 size: 17 residues. V lost 0 bases and J lost 6; bases outside the gene matches: 9. Per germline, CDR1 SGHVS and CDR2 FQNEAQ. CDR3: CASSLARLAIDAGELFF. As DNA, the CDR3 is TGTGCCAGCAGCTTAGCCCGACTAGCGATCGATGCCGGGGAGCTGTTTTTT. Based on the CDR3 plus reference TRBV7-8 and TRBJ2-2, the full variable domain is GAGVSQSPRYKVAKRGQDVALRCDPISGHVSLFWYQQALGQGPEFLTYFQNEAQLDKSGLPSDRFFAERPEGSVSTLKIQRTQQEDSAVYLCASSLARLAIDAGELFFGEGSRLTVL.